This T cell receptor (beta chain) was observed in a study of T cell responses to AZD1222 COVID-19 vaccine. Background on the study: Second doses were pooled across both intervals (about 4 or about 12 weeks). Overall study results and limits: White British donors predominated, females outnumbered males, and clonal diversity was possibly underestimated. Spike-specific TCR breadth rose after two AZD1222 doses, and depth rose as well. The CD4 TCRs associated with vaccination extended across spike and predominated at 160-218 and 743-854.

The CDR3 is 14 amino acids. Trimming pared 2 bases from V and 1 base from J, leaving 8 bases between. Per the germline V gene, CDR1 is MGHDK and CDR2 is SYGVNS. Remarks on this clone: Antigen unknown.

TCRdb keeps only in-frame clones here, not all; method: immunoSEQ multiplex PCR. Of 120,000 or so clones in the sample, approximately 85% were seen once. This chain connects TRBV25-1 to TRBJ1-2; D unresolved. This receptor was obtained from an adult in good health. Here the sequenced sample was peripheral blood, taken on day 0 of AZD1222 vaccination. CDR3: CASSEMQINYGYTF. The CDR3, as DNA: TGTGCCAGCAGTGAAATGCAGATTAACTATGGCTACACCTTC.